This T cell receptor (beta chain) was sequenced for a study of control samples from healthy donors and cancer patients. Profiled with immunoSEQ multiplex PCR; TCRdb holds only in-frame clones, not every one. The table shows 170,000 or so clones, with 94% occurring only once. The sequence was collected from a woman aged 40 to 50 in good health. The specimen was blood.

The CDR3: CASSEQGDEQFF. The CDR3 DNA sequence: TGTGCCAGCAGCGAGCAGGGCGATGAGCAGTTCTTC. J is TRBJ2-1 and V is TRBV11-3; maybe TRBD1 (5 bases). Germline assignment: CDR1 SGHNT and CDR2 YENEEA. The V end was cut by 5 bases, the J end by 8 bases, with 10 bases between. The CDR3 consists of 12 residues.